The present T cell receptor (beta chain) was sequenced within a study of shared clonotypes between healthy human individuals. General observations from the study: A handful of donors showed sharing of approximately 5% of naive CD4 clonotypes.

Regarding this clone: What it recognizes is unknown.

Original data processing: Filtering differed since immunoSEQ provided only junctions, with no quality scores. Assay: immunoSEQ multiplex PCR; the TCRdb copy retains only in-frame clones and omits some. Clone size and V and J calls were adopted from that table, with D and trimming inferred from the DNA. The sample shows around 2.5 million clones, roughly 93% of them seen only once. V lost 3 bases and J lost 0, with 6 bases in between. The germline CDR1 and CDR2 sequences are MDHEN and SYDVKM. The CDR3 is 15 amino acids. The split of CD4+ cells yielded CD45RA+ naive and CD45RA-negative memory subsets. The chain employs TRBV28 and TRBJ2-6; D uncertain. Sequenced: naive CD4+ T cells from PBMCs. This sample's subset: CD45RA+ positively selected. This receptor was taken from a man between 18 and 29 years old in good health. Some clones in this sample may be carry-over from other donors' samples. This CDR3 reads CASSFGYSGANVLTF. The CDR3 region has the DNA TGTGCCAGCAGTTTCGGATACTCTGGGGCCAACGTCCTGACTTTC.